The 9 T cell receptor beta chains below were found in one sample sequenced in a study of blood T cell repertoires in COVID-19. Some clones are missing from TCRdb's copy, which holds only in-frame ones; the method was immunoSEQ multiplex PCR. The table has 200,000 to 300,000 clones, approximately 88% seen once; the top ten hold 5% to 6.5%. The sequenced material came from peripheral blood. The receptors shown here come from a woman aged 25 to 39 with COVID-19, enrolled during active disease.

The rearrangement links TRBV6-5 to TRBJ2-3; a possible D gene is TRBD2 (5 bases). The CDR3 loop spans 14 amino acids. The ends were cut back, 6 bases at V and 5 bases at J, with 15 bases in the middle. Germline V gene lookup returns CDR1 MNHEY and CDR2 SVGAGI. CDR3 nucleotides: TGTGCCAGCAGGACATCTCTAGCTGGAGATACGCAGTATTTT. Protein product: CASRTSLAGDTQYF.

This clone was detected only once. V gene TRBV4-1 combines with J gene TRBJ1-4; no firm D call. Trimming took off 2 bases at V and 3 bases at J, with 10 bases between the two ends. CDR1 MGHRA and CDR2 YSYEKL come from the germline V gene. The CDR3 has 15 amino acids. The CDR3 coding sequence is TGCGCCAGCAGCCAACTGGATGGAGCTAATGAAAAACTGTTTTTT. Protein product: CASSQLDGANEKLFF.

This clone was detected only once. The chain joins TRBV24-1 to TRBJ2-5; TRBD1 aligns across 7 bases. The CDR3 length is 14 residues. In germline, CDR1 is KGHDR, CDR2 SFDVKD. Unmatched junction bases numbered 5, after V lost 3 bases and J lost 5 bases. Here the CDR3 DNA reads TGTGCCACCAGTGATAATCAGGGGGTGGAGACCCAGTACTTC. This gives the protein CATSDNQGVETQYF.

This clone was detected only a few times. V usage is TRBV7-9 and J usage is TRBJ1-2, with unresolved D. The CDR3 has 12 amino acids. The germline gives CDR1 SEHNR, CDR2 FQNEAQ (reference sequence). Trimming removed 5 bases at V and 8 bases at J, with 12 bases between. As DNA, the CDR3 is TGTGCCAGCAGCCCTACCGGGTCGGGCTACACCTTC. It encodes CASSPTGSGYTF.

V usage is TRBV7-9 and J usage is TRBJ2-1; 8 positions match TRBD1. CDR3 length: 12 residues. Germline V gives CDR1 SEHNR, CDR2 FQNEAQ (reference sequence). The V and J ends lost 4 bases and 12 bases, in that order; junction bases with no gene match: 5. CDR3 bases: TGTGCCAGCAGCTCAGGACAGGGTGCGCAGTTCTTC. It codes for CASSSGQGAQFF.

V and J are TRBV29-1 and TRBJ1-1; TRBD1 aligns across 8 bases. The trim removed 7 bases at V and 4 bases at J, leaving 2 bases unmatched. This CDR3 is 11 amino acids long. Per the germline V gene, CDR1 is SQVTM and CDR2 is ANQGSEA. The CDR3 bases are TGCAGCGGACAGGGGACCACTGAAGCTTTCTTT. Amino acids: CSGQGTTEAFF. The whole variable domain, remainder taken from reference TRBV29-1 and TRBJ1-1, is SAVISQKPSRDICQRGTSLTIQCQVDSQVTMMFWYRQQPGQSLTLIATANQGSEATYESGFVIDKFPISRPNLTFSTLTVSNMSPEDSSIYLCSGQGTTEAFFGQGTRLTVV.

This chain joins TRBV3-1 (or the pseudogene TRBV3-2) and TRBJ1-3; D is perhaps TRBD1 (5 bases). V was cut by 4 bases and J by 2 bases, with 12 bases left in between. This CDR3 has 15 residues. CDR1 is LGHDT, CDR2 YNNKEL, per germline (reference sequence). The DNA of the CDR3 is TGTGCCAGCAGCCCTCGTCAGGGCGCTGGAAACACCATATATTTT. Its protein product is CASSPRQGAGNTIYF.

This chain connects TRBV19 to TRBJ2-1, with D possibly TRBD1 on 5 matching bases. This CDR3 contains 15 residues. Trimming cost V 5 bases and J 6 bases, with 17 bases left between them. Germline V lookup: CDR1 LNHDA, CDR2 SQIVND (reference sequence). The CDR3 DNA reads TGTGCCAGTAGTTTCAGGGCTCCGGACACCAATGAGCAGTTCTTC. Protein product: CASSFRAPDTNEQFF.

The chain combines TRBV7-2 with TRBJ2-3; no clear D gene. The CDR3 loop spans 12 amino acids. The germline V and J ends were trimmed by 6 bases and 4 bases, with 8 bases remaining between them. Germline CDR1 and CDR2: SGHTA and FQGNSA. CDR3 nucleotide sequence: TGTGCCAGCAGTCCCGTCTCAGATACGCAGTATTTT. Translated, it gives CASSPVSDTQYF.